The clone carrying this T cell receptor beta chain has a handful of counts. What it binds is not known. Germline loops: CDR1 KGHSH, CDR2 LQKENI. This CDR3 has 13 residues. The V end was cut by 6 bases, the J end by 3 bases, with 9 bases between. This record belongs to a study of CD8 T cells in ankylosing spondylitis. Study-wide results and limits: It appeared that ankylosing spondylitis blood was characterized by a TCR beta motif of under ten highly homologous variants. The disease-linked clones had a CD8+ phenotype and low blood frequencies. In ankylosing spondylitis patients, matched synovial fluid reportedly showed significant enrichment of disease-linked clones.

From the 5' RACE reads, TCRdb called clonotypes with MiXCR, one entry per CDR3 protein. Of 750,000 to 850,000 distinct CDR3 sequences listed, approximately 12% are singletons. This receptor was identified in a male donor with ankylosing spondylitis. The rearrangement uses TRBV18 and TRBJ2-1; D is unclear. Sequencing input: blood, either unsorted or a sorted T cell fraction (not recorded which). CDR3 amino acids: CASSESDYNEQFF. Written as DNA, the CDR3 is TGTGCCAGCTCCGAATCAGACTACAATGAGCAGTTCTTC. Based on the CDR3 plus reference TRBV18 and TRBJ2-1, the full variable domain is NAGVMQNPRHLVRRRGQEARLRCSPMKGHSHVYWYRQLPEEGLKFMVYLQKENIIDESGMPKERFSAEFPKEGPSILRIQQVVRGDSAAYFCASSESDYNEQFFGPGTRLTVL.